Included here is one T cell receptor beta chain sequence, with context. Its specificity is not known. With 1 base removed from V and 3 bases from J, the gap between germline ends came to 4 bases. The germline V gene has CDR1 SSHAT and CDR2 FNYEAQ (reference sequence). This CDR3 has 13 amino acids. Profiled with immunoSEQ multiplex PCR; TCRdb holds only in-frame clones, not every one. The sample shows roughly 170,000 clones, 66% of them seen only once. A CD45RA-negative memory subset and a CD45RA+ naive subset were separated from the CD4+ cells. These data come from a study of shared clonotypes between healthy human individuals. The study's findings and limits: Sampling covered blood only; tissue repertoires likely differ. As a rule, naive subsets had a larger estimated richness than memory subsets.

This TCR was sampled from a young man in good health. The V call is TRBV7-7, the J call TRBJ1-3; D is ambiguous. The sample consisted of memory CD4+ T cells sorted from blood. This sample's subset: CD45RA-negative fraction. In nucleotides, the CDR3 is TGTGCCAGCAGCTTAGAAAGTGGAAACACCATATATTTT. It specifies CASSLESGNTIYF.